Sequencing of this TCR beta chain was carried out in a study of cytomegalovirus exposure and HLA in healthy donors. Regarding the study as a whole: Cytomegalovirus association was assigned to 150 to 200 TCR beta chains. There were a few CMV-associated chains whose specificity for CMV antigens was confirmed in vitro. Most TCR sequences proved rare, with some public TCRs found in many donors.

Details on this clone: Antigen unknown.

Among the roughly 120 subjects of the validation cohort, separate from the roughly 650-subject first cohort, were the donors. This CDR3 is built from 14 residues. Per germline, CDR1 SEHNR and CDR2 FQNEAQ (reference sequence). V was shortened by 2 bases and J by 0 bases, with 8 bases between the two germline ends. The protocol was immunoSEQ multiplex PCR, while the TCRdb copy is restricted to in-frame clones and leaves out a portion. This sample has around 250,000 clones, with 90% found just once. The chain has TRBV7-9 and TRBJ2-7; unclear D gene. The specimen sequenced was PBMCs. This TCR came from a woman in her 30s in good health and CMV-seronegative. The DNA of the CDR3 is TGTGCCAGCAGCTTACTGGTGAGCTCCTACGAGCAGTACTTC. Translation gives CASSLLVSSYEQYF.